The following is a TCR beta chain sequence with its context. Antigen: not known. This sample is drawn from a study of PD-1 blockade in classical Hodgkin lymphoma. General observations from the study: Relapsed/refractory patients reportedly had the lowest baseline TCR diversity, below newly diagnosed patients, who were below healthy donors. Complete responders possessed baseline diversity comparable to newly diagnosed patients. Some patients began nivolumab under 1 year after ASCT. These patients were excluded from later analyses. There was a significant rise in CD4+ TCR diversity by C4D1, with no such rise for CD8+.

The assay was immunoSEQ multiplex PCR, and TCRdb's table has in-frame clones only and misses some. The table records more than 7,500 clones, roughly 80% of them present only once. Each patient's relapse followed autologous stem cell transplantation, and brentuximab vedotin exposure varied. Magnetic negative selection served to purify CD4+ T cells out of PBMCs that had been thawed. This CDR3 comprises 13 residues. Trimming cost V 3 bases and J 1 base, with 7 bases left between them. From germline, CDR1 is MNHEY and CDR2 SMNVEV (reference sequence). This clonotype originated in a human donor with classical Hodgkin lymphoma. The sequencing here drew on CD4+ T cells from blood, taken at baseline. V usage is TRBV27 and J usage is TRBJ2-7; D remains ambiguous. Here the CDR3 reads CASSFSPSYEQYF. As DNA, the CDR3 is TGTGCCAGCAGTTTTAGCCCGTCCTACGAGCAGTACTTC.